One and the same sample provided the 14 T cell receptor beta chains below, sequenced in a study of blood T cell repertoires in COVID-19. Assay used: immunoSEQ multiplex PCR; TCRdb lists only in-frame clones, some missing. The sample has about 14,000 clones, about four fifths seen once. Specimen: peripheral blood. Receptors originate from a woman aged 60-75 years with acute or convalescent COVID-19.

CDR3 coding DNA: TGTGCCAGCAGTTACCGGTCGGGAGGTACTAATGAAAAACTGTTTTTT. Amino acids: CASSYRSGGTNEKLFF. The chain carries TRBV6-6 and TRBJ1-4; no reliable D call. The length of the CDR3 is 16 residues. Germline V gene lookup returns CDR1 MNHNY and CDR2 SVGAGI (reference sequence). V gave up 2 bases and J gave up 2 bases, with 12 bases separating them.

The V call is TRBV5-8, the J call TRBJ2-6, with D tentatively TRBD1 (5 bases). The germline V gene has CDR1 SGHTS and CDR2 YDEGEE. The length of the CDR3 is 16 residues. V gave up 1 base and J gave up 0 bases, with 8 bases separating them. The CDR3 DNA follows: TGTGCCAGCAGCTTGTGGGGCGGCTCTGGGGCCAACGTCCTGACTTTC. Protein sequence: CASSLWGGSGANVLTF.

The V call is TRBV6-5, the J call TRBJ1-2; 8 positions match TRBD1. V lost 4 bases, J lost 2 bases, and 3 bases stayed unmatched. The V gene's germline CDR1 is MNHEY and CDR2 SVGAGI. The CDR3 is 14 residues long. The CDR3 DNA is TGTGCCAGCAGTTCGAGGACAGGGAACTATGGCTACACCTTC. This sequence encodes CASSSRTGNYGYTF.

The chain links TRBV20-1 to TRBJ1-2; D might be TRBD1 (6 bases). The germline V and J ends were trimmed by 7 bases and 5 bases, with 11 bases remaining between them. Germline-derived CDR1 and CDR2 are DFQATT and SNEGSKA (reference sequence). The CDR3 has 11 residues. CDR3 coding DNA: TGCAGTGGCCCGACAGGATATGGCTACACCTTC. The encoded protein is CSGPTGYGYTF.

The chain employs TRBV9 and TRBJ1-1, with a tentative D call TRBD1 (6 bases). V lost 4 bases, J lost 5 bases, and 15 bases lay in between. This CDR3 region has 14 residues. CDR1 and CDR2 (germline): SGDLS, YYNGEE. CDR3 sequence (DNA): TGTGCCAGCAGCCCGGGACCCCAGGGGACTGAAGCTTTCTTT. Translation: CASSPGPQGTEAFF.

V and J are TRBV6-1 and TRBJ1-2; D uncertain. The CDR3 sequence is 12 residues long. Trimming shortened V by 2 bases and J by 3 bases, and 4 bases separated the two germline ends. Germline values: CDR1 MNHNS, CDR2 SASEGT. In nucleotides, the CDR3 is TGTGCCAGCAGTGAATATGACTATGGCTACACCTTC. Translated, it gives CASSEYDYGYTF.

This clone was picked up a small number of times. The same CDR3 arises from other DNA sequences in this sample as well. The rearrangement joins TRBV2 to TRBJ1-3, with D possibly being TRBD1 (5 bases). Germline CDR1 is SNHLY and CDR2 is FYNNEI. CDR3 size: 14 residues. V lost 6 bases and J lost 6, with 15 bases in between. CDR3 in amino acids: CASRDDMGLNTIYF. The CDR3 DNA sequence: TGTGCCAGCAGGGATGACATGGGGCTAAACACCATATATTTT.

The table lists this clone with a count of one. This chain links TRBV27 with TRBJ2-3, with unresolved D. The CDR3 covers 14 residues. CDR1 is MNHEY and CDR2 is SMNVEV in the germline V gene (reference sequence). V was cut by 6 bases and J by 1 base, with 11 bases left in between. The CDR3 spells CASRVSFGTDTQYF. The CDR3 DNA follows: TGTGCCAGCAGAGTTAGTTTCGGCACAGATACGCAGTATTTT.

The chain links TRBV7-9 to TRBJ2-1; 8 bases agree with TRBD1. This CDR3 is built from 13 residues. V lost 10 bases to trimming and J lost 1 base; unmatched junction nucleotides: 3. CDR1 and CDR2 (germline): SEHNR, FQNEAQ (reference sequence). CDR3 sequence reads: CATDRGSYNEQFF. In DNA, the CDR3 is TGTGCCACCGACAGGGGTTCCTACAATGAGCAGTTCTTC.

The V gene is TRBV20-1, the J gene TRBJ2-7; tentative D call: TRBD1 (6 bases). The V end lost 3 bases, the J end lost 3 bases, and 15 bases lay between the germline ends. CDR3 length: 14 residues. Germline CDR1 is DFQATT and CDR2 is SNEGSKA (reference sequence). CDR3 in amino acids: CSASPRDTSYEQYF. CDR3 DNA sequence: TGCAGTGCTAGTCCCCGGGACACGAGCTACGAGCAGTACTTC.

The V call is TRBV7-9, the J call TRBJ2-1; a possible D gene is TRBD1 (9 bases). V dropped 5 bases and J dropped 12 bases, with 29 bases sitting between them. The CDR3 sequence is 17 residues long. CDR1 is SEHNR and CDR2 is FQNEAQ in the germline V gene (reference sequence). The CDR3 DNA follows: TGTGCCAGCAGCCCCGTGTTTGGGGACAGGGCGGGGGGTCGGCAGTTCTTC. Protein product: CASSPVFGDRAGGRQFF. Using reference TRBV7-9 and TRBJ2-1 for the parts outside the CDR3, the full variable domain is DTGVSQNPRHKITKRGQNVTFRCDPISEHNRLYWYRQTLGQGPEFLTYFQNEAQLEKSRLLSDRFSAERPKGSFSTLEIQRTEQGDSAMYLCASSPVFGDRAGGRQFFGPGTRLTVL.

The chain joins TRBV6-5 to TRBJ1-4; D unresolved. V gave up 6 bases and J gave up 4 bases, with 9 bases separating them. CDR3 length: 13 amino acids. Germline CDR1 MNHEY, CDR2 SVGAGI. CDR3: CASSHSRNEKLFF. The DNA for the CDR3 is TGTGCCAGCAGCCACTCACGTAATGAAAAACTGTTTTTT.

This rearrangement joins TRBV24-1 to TRBJ2-4, with 9 bases lining up with TRBD1. J lost 3 bases, V lost 3 bases, and 5 bases had no gene match. CDR1 is KGHDR, CDR2 SFDVKD, per germline. This CDR3 has 16 residues. CDR3 nucleotide sequence: TGTGCCACCAGTGATCCGGGACAGGGTATCAAAAACATTCAGTACTTC. Protein: CATSDPGQGIKNIQYF.

This sequence joins TRBV11-2 and TRBJ2-1, with 7 nucleotides matching TRBD1. The ends lost 0 bases at V and 7 bases at J; junction bases unmatched: 6. Germline V gene sequence: CDR1 SGHAT, CDR2 FQNNGV. There are 15 residues in the CDR3. The chain's CDR3 is CASSLDRAGGNEQFF. As DNA, the CDR3 is TGTGCCAGCAGCTTAGACAGGGCAGGGGGAAATGAGCAGTTCTTC.